This record looks at one TCR beta chain sequence and its context. As yet, its antigen is unknown. Stated treatment: approximately 18 received Ad26.COV2.S at low or high dose, single or two shots; about 5 received placebo; per-sample allocation not given. All samples were drawn on day 63, counting from the first vaccine or placebo injection. In the vaccine, an Ad26 vector expressed the SARS-CoV-2 spike of the Wuhan strain. The V gene's germline CDR1 is MNHEY and CDR2 SMNVEV (reference sequence). V lost 3 bases to trimming and J lost 3 bases; unmatched junction nucleotides: 7. CDR3 length: 15 residues. The sample comes from a study of Ad26.COV2.S vaccination and SARS-CoV-2 variants. On the study more broadly: Ad26.COV2.S arm of COV1001 included the donor.

Study findings and constraints: Breadth and depth estimates from TCRs may understate total T cell responses.

Sequencing was performed with immunoSEQ multiplex PCR; in TCRdb, only in-frame clones are kept and a portion is missing. The data show a few hundred thousand clones, with 83% seen just once and about 7.1% held by the top ten. Specimen: peripheral blood, collected in a trial of Ad26.COV2.S vaccine versus placebo. The genes are TRBV27 and TRBJ2-7; TRBD1 aligns across 8 bases. The clonotype originates from a person between 18 and 65 years old who received the Ad26.COV2.S COVID-19 vaccine or a placebo. CDR3 DNA: TGTGCCAGCAGTTTCTTATCCGGGACAGGCTACGAGCAGTACTTC. As protein: CASSFLSGTGYEQYF.